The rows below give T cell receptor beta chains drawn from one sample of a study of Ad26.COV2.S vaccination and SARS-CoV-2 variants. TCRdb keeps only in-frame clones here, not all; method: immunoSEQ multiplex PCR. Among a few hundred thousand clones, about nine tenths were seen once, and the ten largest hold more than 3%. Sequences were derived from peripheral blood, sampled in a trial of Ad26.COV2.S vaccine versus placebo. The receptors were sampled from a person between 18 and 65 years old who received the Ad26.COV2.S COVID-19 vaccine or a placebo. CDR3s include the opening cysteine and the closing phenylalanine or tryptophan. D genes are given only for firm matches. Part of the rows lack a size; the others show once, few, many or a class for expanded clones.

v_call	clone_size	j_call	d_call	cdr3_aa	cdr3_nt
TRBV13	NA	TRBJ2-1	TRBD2	CASSPGLVSSSYNEQFF	TGTGCCAGCAGCCCGGGACTAGTTTCGAGCTCCTACAATGAGCAGTTCTTC
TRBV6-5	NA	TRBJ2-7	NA	CASSRGSGTIYEQYF	TGTGCCAGCAGTAGGGGGAGCGGGACCATCTACGAGCAGTACTTC
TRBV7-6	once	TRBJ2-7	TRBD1	CASSLGQGAPYEQYF	TGTGCCAGCAGCTTAGGACAGGGGGCCCCCTACGAGCAGTACTTC
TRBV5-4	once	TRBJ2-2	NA	CASSPGHTGELFF	TGTGCCAGCAGCCCGGGCCACACCGGGGAGCTGTTTTTT
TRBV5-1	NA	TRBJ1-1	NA	CASSQRTGGDTEAFF	TGCGCCAGCAGCCAACGGACGGGAGGGGACACTGAAGCTTTCTTT
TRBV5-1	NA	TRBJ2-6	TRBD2	CASSTRTSGGGTGANVLTF	TGCGCCAGCAGCACCCGGACTAGCGGGGGGGGAACTGGGGCCAACGTCCTGACTTTC
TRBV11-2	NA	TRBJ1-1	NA	CASSRREGRTEAFF	TGTGCCAGCAGCCGCCGGGAAGGGAGAACTGAAGCTTTCTTT
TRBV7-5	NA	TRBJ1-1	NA	CARSLDPGQGLRAFF	TGTGCCAGAAGCTTAGATCCCGGACAGGGACTCAGAGCTTTCTTT
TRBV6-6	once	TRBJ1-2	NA	CASSSVDIDYGYTF	TGTGCCAGCAGTAGCGTCGACATTGACTATGGCTACACCTTC
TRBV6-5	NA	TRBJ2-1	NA	CASSYARVVGNEQFF	TGTGCCAGCAGTTACGCCAGGGTAGTGGGCAATGAGCAGTTCTTC
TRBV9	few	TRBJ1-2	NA	CASSVEASQASYGYTF	TGTGCCAGCAGCGTCGAAGCTTCTCAGGCGTCCTATGGCTACACCTTC
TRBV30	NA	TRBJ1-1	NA	CAWSVFRDAEAFF	TGTGCCTGGAGTGTATTCAGGGACGCTGAAGCTTTCTTT
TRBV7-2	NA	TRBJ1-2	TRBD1	CASSPGQGQYGYGYTF	TGTGCCAGCAGCCCCGGACAGGGGCAATATGGATATGGCTACACCTTC